This T cell receptor beta chain derives from a study of regulatory T cells in long-lasting Graves disease (dated by TCRdb to 2020 to 2023). General notes on the study: Newly diagnosed Graves' disease patients had taken antithyroid drugs for less than 3 months. A total of about 33 samples underwent TCR sequencing: around 13 from persistent and roughly 20 from newly diagnosed Graves' disease patients. The study was conducted in China and was registered as a clinical trial. Patients with persistent Graves' disease were compared with patients with newly diagnosed Graves' disease using TCR sequencing and RNA sequencing of peripheral blood. What the research found in general, with its limitations: The study examined only peripheral blood because the primary lesion, thyroid tissue, could not be accessed. The authors noted that the small sample size was a limitation that may lower accuracy. Persistent patients shared more public clonotypes among themselves (around 3,000) than newly diagnosed patients did (approximately 900). TRBV28, TRBJ1-2 and TRBJ2-5 were preferentially used in persistent disease, while TRBV20-1 and TRBJ2-1 were favored in newly diagnosed disease. Compared with newly diagnosed patients, patients with persistent Graves' disease had lower TCR Shannon entropy and fewer highly expanded clones, which suggests clonal expansion. Sequencing and analysis were limited to the TCR beta chain.

V is cut by 2 bases and J by 8 bases, and the space between the germline ends is 6 bases. CDR1 and CDR2 are drawn from the germline V gene: MDHEN, SYDVKM. Its CDR3 holds 12 amino acids, cysteine through phenylalanine. Left in the record is the CDR3 DNA by itself, 36 bases read in frame from the first base. Concerning this clonotype: The specificity of this receptor is unknown. It has no much larger one-base neighbor in the sample; base qualities were not kept.

The protocol used for the library was multiplex PCR. Instrument on record: Illumina HiSeq 4000. CDR3 regions were amplified by Arm-PCR with iRepertoire HTBI primers to construct TCR beta libraries. Before sequencing, the PCR products went through gel purification. Concerning the study's data processing: Across samples, fewer than 70 TRBV and 13 to 15 TRBJ segments were identified and used for gene usage analysis of CDR3 amino acid clonotypes. COPE and FqMerger were used to merge the filtered high-quality paired reads into contigs. BLAST was used to align contigs to IMGT TRBV, TRBD and TRBJ reference genes, with CDR3 defined following IMGT. Clonotypes above 0.1% frequency were classified as highly expanded clones. Repertoire diversity was measured by Shannon entropy, and V-J evenness by the Gini coefficient. A clonotype was considered public if more than one individual shared it. TCRdb took the public reads, trimmed them with fastp at Q25, ran MiXCR for clone calling and kept in-frame beta chains. Each record represents a unique CDR3 protein, reported with the most common genes and DNA among its rows. The V and J calls, along with clone size, are taken from TCRdb and not from the paper's own processing. The sample profile shows 440,000 or so distinct CDR3 sequences; roughly 17% of them were found once. The top ten hold about 11% of the sample.

The sample's time point label is to be understood as: newly diagnosed GD, antithyroid drugs for less than 3 months. For both TCR sequencing and RNA sequencing, RNA was extracted from PBMCs in TRIzol. The diagnosis of Graves' disease followed American Thyroid Association guidelines. The patients came from an endocrinology department in Xi'an, China. Each patient gave approximately 10 milliliters of peripheral blood, collected in an EDTA anticoagulant tube. Ficoll Paque Plus density gradient separation was used to isolate PBMCs, and no further T cell sorting was performed. RNA quality was checked with an Agilent 2100 Bioanalyzer and agarose gel, and concentration with a NanoDrop 2000. These same data were also listed under a study on T cells in Graves' hyperthyroidism and ophthalmopathy. That second report states: Graves' hyperthyroidism was defined as stable when no progression to ophthalmopathy occurred over 18 months of follow-up. The hyperthyroidism patients were between 18 and 65 years old and newly diagnosed, with a disease duration of less than 2 months. Any patient with an uncontrolled infection, another autoimmune disease, pregnancy or lactation was excluded. Diagnoses were established on the basis of clinical symptoms, serum thyroxine and TRAb, thyroid ultrasound, and orbital computed tomography. The TCR CDR3 was subjected to a first round of RT-PCR using the HTBI primer set and the Qiagen OneStep RT-PCR kit. Most expanded thyroid clonotypes (frequency above 0.001) were also detected in blood, a finding suggesting that blood repertoires may reflect thyroid immune responses. A 13 V-J signature model separated ophthalmopathy from stable hyperthyroidism, with approximately 87% sensitivity and 81.08% specificity in cross-validation and 80%/75% in testing. In validation, the model predicted progression to ophthalmopathy with roughly 70% sensitivity and around 72% specificity, a median of 6.5 months before onset. To identify distinguishing TCR V-J signatures, a discovery cohort of 95 to 100 patients was used, comprising 43 with Graves' ophthalmopathy and 55 to 65 with stable Graves' hyperthyroidism. Prospective prediction of ophthalmopathy was tested in an independent validation cohort of fewer than 20 hyperthyroidism patients and 15 to 17 patients who later progressed to ophthalmopathy. The 95 to 100 discovery patients were divided at random into training and test sets in a 7:3 ratio. In addition, the study compared T-cell repertoires in thyroid tissue and in blood from roughly 6 Graves' hyperthyroidism patients. Once sampling was done, hyperthyroidism patients were given methimazole at a starting dose of 30 mg daily, whereas ophthalmopathy patients were given high-dose intravenous methylprednisolone. A second multiplex PCR round built the libraries, followed by size selection and purification. The libraries were sequenced on an Illumina HiSeq2000 using paired-end 100 bp reads. SOAPnuke was used to process the raw data, throwing out any read that contained adapters or uncalled bases, had a mean Phred below 15, or lacked an exact constant-primer or identifier match. High-quality paired reads were merged using COPE v1.2.5, and each unique nucleotide sequence was defined as a clonotype. Clonotypes were aligned to IMGT TRBV, TRBD and TRBJ reference segments using MiTCR v1.1. Analysis was restricted to V-J combinations with a frequency above 0.0001, which covered just over 98% of repertoires. The TCS score was defined as the ratio of F50 (clonal expansion) to E x V (chaos), calculated using BLOSUM62-based TCRdist between CDR3 peptides within each V-J. Welch's t-statistics and random forest reduced approximately 520 V-J features to roughly 13, which were used in a naive Bayes classifier (R e1071). No statistical method was used to set the sample size in advance, and investigators knew the group allocation. TCR Vbeta CDR3 sequencing of 130 to 150 peripheral blood samples (roughly 41 ophthalmopathy, roughly 74 hyperthyroidism and some 17 progressor patients) is reported in the paper.

The sequence was collected from a woman aged 25-40 years with Graves disease. Donor details come from another sample of the same person, matched by shared clones. The chain is encoded by TRBV28 joined to TRBJ1-4; no D gene can be assigned with confidence. Source: peripheral blood mononuclear cells (PBMCs), taken at new diagnosis, from a patient treated with antithyroid drugs. CDR3 sequence: CASSLNGEKLFF. The DNA is TGTGCCAGCAGTTTAAATGGGGAAAAACTGTTTTTT.